This T cell receptor beta chain was found in a study of patients and donors after allogeneic stem cell transplantation. There are a few counts of this clonotype. The germline gives CDR1 MNHEY, CDR2 SVGEGT. V dropped 5 bases and J dropped 0; count of bases not matched to a gene: 16. This CDR3 spans 19 amino acids. TCRdb reprocessed the RT-PCR reads with MiXCR, giving one entry per CDR3 protein. The table has around 160,000 distinct CDR3 sequences, about 29% seen once. This sequence originates from a human donor who was either an allogeneic HSCT recipient or a stem cell or donor lymphocyte infusion donor (not recorded which). It is not recorded whose cells these are; they may come from a transplant donor. The specimen was blood, either unsorted or a sorted T cell fraction (not recorded which). The chain carries TRBV6-2 or TRBV6-3 and TRBJ2-7, with TRBD1 identical over 10 bases. CDR3 DNA sequence: TGTGCCAGCAGTCTTACCCGGGACAGGGGTCTACCACACTCCTACGAGCAGTACTTC. This translates into CASSLTRDRGLPHSYEQYF.